The rows below give T cell receptor beta chains drawn from one sample of a study of identical twins. MiXCR, applied by TCRdb to the 5' RACE reads, yields one record per CDR3 protein. This table has approximately 590,000 distinct CDR3 sequences, 9.6% appearing once. These records were also assigned to another study, of yellow fever vaccine responses in identical twins.

The sequencing input was PBMCs. Receptors originate from a woman aged 18-35 years in good health. CDR3s include the opening cysteine and the closing phenylalanine or tryptophan. The D gene is left open where the match is weak. Where a row states a size, it is once, few, many or the class of an expanded clone; other rows omit it.

v_gene: TRBV28
len: 15
j_gene: TRBJ1-5
abundance: many
d_gene: NA
CDR3nt: TGTGCCAGCAGTCCCCCCCGGGACTCGGCCTGGCCCCAGCATTTT
CDR3aa: CASSPPRDSAWPQHF

v_gene: TRBV20-1
len: 14
j_gene: TRBJ1-6
abundance: many
d_gene: NA
CDR3nt: TGCAGTGCTAGAGGGGATTCCTATAATTCACCCCTCCACTTT
CDR3aa: CSARGDSYNSPLHF

v_gene: TRBV7-9
len: 14
j_gene: TRBJ1-4
abundance: few
d_gene: NA
CDR3nt: TGTGCCAGCAGCTTACAGGGTATATATGAAAAACTGTTTTTT
CDR3aa: CASSLQGIYEKLFF

v_gene: TRBV29-1
len: 11
j_gene: TRBJ2-1
abundance: NA
d_gene: NA
CDR3nt: TGCAGCGCTAAAACCTACAATGAGCAGTTCTTC
CDR3aa: CSAKTYNEQFF

v_gene: TRBV20-1
len: 14
j_gene: TRBJ2-1
abundance: few
d_gene: NA
CDR3nt: TGCAGTGCTCACCTGGTGAGCTCCTACAATGAGCAGTTCTTC
CDR3aa: CSAHLVSSYNEQFF

v_gene: TRBV6-5
len: 11
j_gene: TRBJ2-1
abundance: NA
d_gene: NA
CDR3nt: TGTGCCAGCACCAACGGTCATGAGCAGTTCTTC
CDR3aa: CASTNGHEQFF

v_gene: TRBV2
len: 13
j_gene: TRBJ2-3
abundance: many
d_gene: TRBD1
CDR3nt: TGTGCCAGCTCGGACAGGAGCACAGATACGCAGTATTTT
CDR3aa: CASSDRSTDTQYF

v_gene: TRBV5-1
len: 14
j_gene: TRBJ2-1
abundance: many
d_gene: NA
CDR3nt: TGCGCCAGCAGCTTTTGGGGGCTGGGCGATGAGCAGTTCTTC
CDR3aa: CASSFWGLGDEQFF

v_gene: TRBV5-1
len: 16
j_gene: TRBJ2-7
abundance: NA
d_gene: TRBD2
CDR3nt: TGCGCCAGCAGCTTGTTGGGAGCGGGAGGGCCCTACGAGCAGTACTTC
CDR3aa: CASSLLGAGGPYEQYF

v_gene: TRBV20-1
len: 12
j_gene: TRBJ1-2
abundance: many
d_gene: TRBD1
CDR3nt: TGCAGTGCCACAGAAGGGGGCATCGGCTACACCTTC
CDR3aa: CSATEGGIGYTF

v_gene: TRBV12-3/TRBV12-4
len: 19
j_gene: TRBJ2-1
abundance: few
d_gene: NA
CDR3nt: TGTGCCAGCAGTTGGTGGAGAGGCGGGGGCCGAACGAACTACAATGAGCAGTTCTTC
CDR3aa: CASSWWRGGGRTNYNEQFF

v_gene: TRBV7-2
len: 15
j_gene: TRBJ2-1
abundance: few
d_gene: NA
CDR3nt: TGTGCCAGCAGCTTAGGGCAATCCCAGCTCAATGAGCAGTTCTTC
CDR3aa: CASSLGQSQLNEQFF

v_gene: TRBV7-9
len: 15
j_gene: TRBJ2-1
abundance: few
d_gene: NA
CDR3nt: TGTGCCAGCAGCTTAGTGAGGGTGCATATGAATGAGCAGTTCTTC
CDR3aa: CASSLVRVHMNEQFF

v_gene: TRBV29-1
len: 13
j_gene: TRBJ2-1
abundance: few
d_gene: NA
CDR3nt: TGCAGCGTTCAGGGACTAACCAGGGGTGAGCAGTTCTTC
CDR3aa: CSVQGLTRGEQFF

v_gene: TRBV28
len: 14
j_gene: TRBJ2-5
abundance: many
d_gene: NA
CDR3nt: TGTGCCAGCAGCTTGGTTGGATTGCAAGAGACCCAGTACTTC
CDR3aa: CASSLVGLQETQYF

v_gene: TRBV21-1
len: 12
j_gene: TRBJ1-2
abundance: NA
d_gene: NA
CDR3nt: TGTGCCAGCAGCAAAAGCAAGGATGGCTACACCTTC
CDR3aa: CASSKSKDGYTF

v_gene: TRBV20-1
len: 12
j_gene: TRBJ2-7
abundance: NA
d_gene: TRBD2
CDR3nt: TGCAGTGCTCCTAGCGGTCCCTACGAGCAGTACTTC
CDR3aa: CSAPSGPYEQYF

v_gene: TRBV5-1
len: 15
j_gene: TRBJ2-1
abundance: NA
d_gene: NA
CDR3nt: TGCGCCAGCAGCTTGGATGGCAGCCCCTACAATGAGCAGTTCTTC
CDR3aa: CASSLDGSPYNEQFF

v_gene: TRBV14
len: 15
j_gene: TRBJ1-1
abundance: NA
d_gene: NA
CDR3nt: TGTGCCAGCAGCCAATTTACGACCCGGAGCACTGAAGCTTTCTTT
CDR3aa: CASSQFTTRSTEAFF

v_gene: TRBV18
len: 16
j_gene: TRBJ2-5
abundance: once
d_gene: TRBD2
CDR3nt: TGTGCCAGCTCCCCCTATAGCGGGAGGGCCGGAGAGACCCAGTACTTC
CDR3aa: CASSPYSGRAGETQYF

v_gene: TRBV4-2
len: 14
j_gene: TRBJ2-1
abundance: many
d_gene: NA
CDR3nt: TGTGCCAGCAGCCAAGAGCCTTCGGGGAATGAGCAGTTCTTC
CDR3aa: CASSQEPSGNEQFF

v_gene: TRBV5-1
len: 13
j_gene: TRBJ2-1
abundance: NA
d_gene: NA
CDR3nt: TGCGCCAGCTCACTCGACAGGGAGGTTGCGCAGTTCTTC
CDR3aa: CASSLDREVAQFF

v_gene: TRBV20-1
len: 14
j_gene: TRBJ2-7
abundance: NA
d_gene: NA
CDR3nt: TGCAGTGCTAGGGAGGGCGCCGGCTCCTACGAGCAGTACTTC
CDR3aa: CSAREGAGSYEQYF

v_gene: TRBV7-6
len: 13
j_gene: TRBJ1-1
abundance: few
d_gene: NA
CDR3nt: TGTGCCAGCAGCTTAGGTCAAAAGACTGAAGCTTTCTTT
CDR3aa: CASSLGQKTEAFF

v_gene: TRBV7-2
len: 12
j_gene: TRBJ2-7
abundance: many
d_gene: NA
CDR3nt: TGTGCCAGCAGCTTTCAAATCTACGAGCAGTACTTC
CDR3aa: CASSFQIYEQYF

v_gene: TRBV20-1
len: 15
j_gene: TRBJ2-1
abundance: few
d_gene: NA
CDR3nt: TGCAGTGCTAGAGATTCCGACCTAGGGGAGCGGGAGCAGTTCTTC
CDR3aa: CSARDSDLGEREQFF

v_gene: TRBV18
len: 16
j_gene: TRBJ2-7
abundance: few
d_gene: NA
CDR3nt: TGTGCCAGCTCACCAGAGAGGGGGACGGAAACCTACGAGCAGTACTTC
CDR3aa: CASSPERGTETYEQYF

v_gene: TRBV2
len: 15
j_gene: TRBJ2-1
abundance: many
d_gene: TRBD1
CDR3nt: TGTGCCAGCAGGGACCGGGACAGGGGTTACAATGAGCAGTTCTTC
CDR3aa: CASRDRDRGYNEQFF